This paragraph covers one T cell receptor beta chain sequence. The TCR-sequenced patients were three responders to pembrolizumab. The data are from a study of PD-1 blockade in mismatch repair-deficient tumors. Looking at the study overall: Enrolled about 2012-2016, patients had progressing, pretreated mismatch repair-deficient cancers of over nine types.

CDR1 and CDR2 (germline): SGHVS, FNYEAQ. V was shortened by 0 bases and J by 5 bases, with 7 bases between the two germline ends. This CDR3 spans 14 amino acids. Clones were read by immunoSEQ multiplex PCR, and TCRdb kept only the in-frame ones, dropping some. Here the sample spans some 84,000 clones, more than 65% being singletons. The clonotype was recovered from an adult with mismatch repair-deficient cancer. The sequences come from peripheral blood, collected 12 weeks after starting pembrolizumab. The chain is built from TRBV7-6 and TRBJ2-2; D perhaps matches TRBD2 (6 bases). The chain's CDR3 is CASSLAEGTGELFF. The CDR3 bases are TGTGCCAGCAGCTTAGCGGAGGGGACCGGGGAGCTGTTTTTT.